This TCR beta chain was obtained from a study of cytomegalovirus exposure and HLA in healthy donors. Study in general: Findings of an earlier analysis included 90 million to 120 million unique TCR beta sequences from 200 million or so T cells.

Healthy individuals who donated bone marrow served as the donors. CDR1 is MDHEN, CDR2 SYDVKM, per germline. This CDR3 contains 16 residues. Trimming left V 10 bases short and J 2 bases short, with 20 bases between. Amplification used 60 Vbeta primers and 13 Jbeta primers. Repertoires were generated with immunoSEQ multiplex PCR, while TCRdb's copy carries only in-frame clones and drops some. This sample carries around 150,000 clones, approximately 72% of them seen once, and the ten largest clones take approximately 1.5%. This clonotype was obtained from a man in his fifties or sixties in good health and CMV-seronegative. The genes are TRBV28 and TRBJ1-4, with a tentative D call TRBD1 (5 bases). Sequenced input: PBMCs. DNA for the CDR3: TGTGCCACCTCAGCCCCGGGGGGGAGGACTAATGAAAAACTGTTTTTT. Its protein product is CATSAPGGRTNEKLFF.